The next 3 T cell receptor beta chains were all read from a single sample in a study of blood T cells in healthy people across ages. A sample-barcoded 5' primer and a J-beta primer mix were used in a second PCR of roughly 7 to 11 cycles. One entry per CDR3 protein, called by TCRdb with MiXCR from the 5' RACE reads. The sample has around 1,000,000 distinct CDR3 sequences, roughly a quarter seen once. A further study also used this sample, focusing on T cells of mothers and their children.

The sample comprised blood. These receptors were obtained from a girl under 10 years old in good health.

The chain joins TRBV7-2 to TRBJ1-1; possible D gene TRBD1, 5 bases. Germline V gene sequence: CDR1 SGHTA, CDR2 FQGNSA. This CDR3 contains 18 residues. The ends were cut back, 4 bases at V and 5 bases at J, with 26 bases in the middle. CDR3 nucleotides: TGTGCCAGCAGCTCACCCCGGGGGGGAACCTCGAGATGGACTGAAGCTTTCTTT. As protein: CASSSPRGGTSRWTEAFF.

This clonotype has just one count. The chain is built from TRBV6-5 and TRBJ2-1, with D hard to call. The CDR3 consists of 14 residues. In germline, CDR1 is MNHEY, CDR2 SVGAGI. V was pared by 2 bases and J by 4 bases, with 9 bases between. The CDR3 DNA sequence: TGTGCCAGCAGTTACGGCCCCACTTACAATGAGCAGTTCTTC. This sequence encodes CASSYGPTYNEQFF.

V gene TRBV27 combines with J gene TRBJ2-5, with TRBD2 identical over 7 bases. The end of the DNA aligns better with TRBJ2-7, so the J call may be wrong. The V gene's germline CDR1 is MNHEY and CDR2 SMNVEV (reference sequence). The CDR3 has 14 residues. CDR3 sequence: CASSLLAGADEQYF. CDR3 DNA sequence: TGTGCCAGCAGTTTACTCGCGGGAGCCGACGAGCAGTACTTC.